Described below is a single T cell receptor beta chain sequence and its context. Its antigen is currently unknown. The protocol was immunoSEQ multiplex PCR, while the TCRdb copy is restricted to in-frame clones and leaves out a portion. The table lists more than 100,000 clones, roughly nine tenths of them singletons, with 1.3% to 1.5% in the top ten. This record comes from a study of T cell responses to AZD1222 COVID-19 vaccine. General study results and limits: There were mostly white British donors and more females than males, and clonal diversity was possibly underestimated.

The receptor's source is an adult in good health. Sequenced material: peripheral blood, taken on day 0 of AZD1222 vaccination.

CDR3 amino acids: CSARSPGSYEQYF. The CDR3 region has the DNA TGCAGCGCCCGTAGCCCAGGGTCCTACGAGCAGTACTTC. The V and J genes are TRBV29-1 and TRBJ2-7, with D possibly matching TRBD1 (5 bases). The CDR3 extends over 13 amino acids. Germline V lookup: CDR1 SQVTM, CDR2 ANQGSEA. Trimming took off 7 bases at V and 1 base at J, with 14 bases between the two ends.